The 12 T cell receptor beta chains in this list originate from one sample, sequenced in a study of blood T cell repertoires in COVID-19. The repertoire was sequenced with immunoSEQ multiplex PCR; TCRdb's copy has only in-frame clones and lacks some. Counted here are 80,000 to 95,000 clones, 80% to 85% occurring once; the ten biggest clones make up 44%. Sequences were obtained from peripheral blood. The receptors here all came from a man older than 75 with acute or convalescent COVID-19.

The chain joins TRBV6-5 to TRBJ2-5, with D maybe TRBD1 (5 bases). This CDR3 has 13 residues. The V gene's germline CDR1 is MNHEY and CDR2 SVGAGI. Trimming stripped 6 bases from V and 5 bases from J, with 13 bases between. The CDR3 nucleotides are TGTGCCAGCAGCGGCAGGGTTGAGGAGACCCAGTACTTC. This gives the protein CASSGRVEETQYF.

The chain carries TRBV6-5 and TRBJ2-7, with D hard to call. From germline, CDR1 is MNHEY and CDR2 SVGAGI. V lost 6 bases to trimming and J lost 3 bases, with 12 bases between them. The CDR3 runs 13 residues. The CDR3 nucleotides read TGTGCCAGCAGCCACGTTATCGGCTACGAGCAGTACTTC. It codes for CASSHVIGYEQYF.

In this sample, this clone turned up a few times. The chain carries TRBV25-1 and TRBJ2-1, with 9 bases matching TRBD2. Trimming took 6 bases from V and 6 from J; bases not matched to a gene: 9. CDR1 is MGHDK and CDR2 is SYGVNS in the germline V gene. The CDR3 has 15 amino acids. The CDR3: CASRIAGDIGNEQFF. The CDR3 region has the DNA TGTGCCAGCAGGATAGCGGGAGATATTGGCAATGAGCAGTTCTTC.

This sequence joins TRBV28 and TRBJ1-2; the D is unclear. Germline CDR1 and CDR2: MDHEN and SYDVKM. The CDR3 covers 12 residues. Trimming took 2 bases from V and 5 from J, leaving 6 bases between them. In DNA form, the CDR3 reads TGTGCCAGCAGTTTAAGGACTTATGGCTACACCTTC. Its translation: CASSLRTYGYTF.

The CDR3 protein is CSVGQGARAFF. In DNA, the CDR3 is TGCAGCGTTGGACAGGGGGCGAGAGCTTTCTTT. The chain recombines TRBV29-1 with TRBJ1-1, with TRBD1 identical over 10 bases. Germline V gene lookup returns CDR1 SQVTM and CDR2 ANQGSEA. J was trimmed by 10 bases and V by 4 bases; bases with no gene match: 3. The CDR3 loop spans 11 amino acids. Complete variable domain (other parts from reference TRBV29-1 and TRBJ1-1): SAVISQKPSRDICQRGTSLTIQCQVDSQVTMMFWYRQQPGQSLTLIATANQGSEATYESGFVIDKFPISRPNLTFSTLTVSNMSPEDSSIYLCSVGQGARAFFGQGTRLTVV.

This clone was found a few times. This sequence joins TRBV6-5 and TRBJ1-1; D may be TRBD1 (5 bases). Germline CDR1 reads MNHEY; CDR2 reads SVGAGI. V gave up 1 base and J gave up 11 bases, with 14 bases separating them. The CDR3 length is 13 residues. The CDR3 protein is CASSYWQGSTAFF. CDR3 DNA sequence: TGTGCCAGCAGTTACTGGCAGGGAAGTACGGCTTTCTTT.

The V call is TRBV5-1, the J call TRBJ2-7, with 10 positions matching TRBD1. The germline V gene encodes CDR1 SGHRS and CDR2 YFSETQ. The CDR3 loop spans 15 amino acids. V gave up 5 bases and J gave up 2 bases; unmatched junction bases: 7. CDR3 protein: CASRLSGTGAYEQYF. CDR3 in DNA: TGCGCCAGCAGGTTAAGCGGGACAGGGGCCTACGAGCAGTACTTC.

The V gene is TRBV5-4, the J gene TRBJ1-4; no firm D call. Trimming took 2 bases from V and 7 from J, leaving 15 bases between them. The CDR3 is 15 amino acids. The V gene's germline CDR1 is SGHNT and CDR2 YYREEE (reference sequence). The CDR3 sequence: CASSLPRDEGEKLFF. In DNA form, the CDR3 reads TGTGCCAGCAGCTTACCGAGGGATGAGGGTGAAAAACTGTTTTTT.

The chain carries TRBV6-5 and TRBJ1-4, with no clear D. V was cut by 8 bases and J by 0 bases, with 10 bases left in between. The CDR3 extends over 14 amino acids. Germline V gene data show CDR1 as MNHEY and CDR2 as SVGAGI. The CDR3 nucleotides are TGTGCCAGCCGTTCCGTTACAACTAATGAAAAACTGTTTTTT. Translation: CASRSVTTNEKLFF.

This sequence joins TRBV9 and TRBJ2-2, with 8 bases identical to TRBD1. V was pared by 3 bases and J by 4 bases, with 11 bases of the junction left unmatched. The length of the CDR3 is 17 residues. Germline V CDR1 and CDR2: SGDLS, YYNGEE. The CDR3 loop reads CASSGTRTGKGTGELFF. In DNA, the CDR3 is TGTGCCAGCAGCGGCACCAGGACAGGGAAAGGCACCGGGGAGCTGTTTTTT.

V is TRBV6-2 or TRBV6-3 and J is TRBJ1-4; 9 bases line up with TRBD1. The CDR3 runs to 18 residues. CDR1 is MNHEY and CDR2 is SVGEGT in the germline V gene. J was trimmed by 0 bases and V by 4 bases; bases with no gene match: 9. The CDR3 spells CASSFDRGKLATNEKLFF. The CDR3 DNA is TGTGCCAGCAGTTTTGACAGGGGGAAACTTGCAACTAATGAAAAACTGTTTTTT.

This chain links TRBV6-5 with TRBJ1-6; possibly TRBD1 for D (5 bases). CDR3 size: 14 residues. The V end lost 4 bases, the J end lost 6 bases, and 10 bases lay between the germline ends. Looked up from germline, CDR1 is MNHEY and CDR2 is SVGAGI. As DNA, the CDR3 is TGTGCCAGCAGTTCCCCCAGGGTTAATTCACCCCTCCACTTT. Translated: CASSSPRVNSPLHF.